Given below is one T cell receptor beta chain in context. These data come from a study of blood T cell repertoires in COVID-19. About the study: Whether acute or convalescent, the COVID-19 samples came from the United States, Italy and Spain. From T cells, B-cell-depleted T cells, or PBMCs came the material, which was cDNA or gDNA.

Individuals aged about 18 to 95 years were recruited from approximately 24 US areas. Authors' analysis steps: Reference gene primer amplification gave estimated nucleated cell counts. Only in-frame clones appear in the TCRdb table, and some are missing; sequencing was by immunoSEQ multiplex PCR. V and J calls and clone size are copied from that table; D and trimming were computed from the DNA. The sample gives about 250,000 clones, roughly 85% of which show up once; 9.1% is in the top ten. Sequenced sample: PBMCs or T cells enriched from blood (not recorded which). The source is a woman in her forties or fifties with acute COVID-19.

CDR3 residues: CASSTGLSGLEQYF. CDR3 bases: TGTGCCAGCAGTACCGGACTATCGGGGCTCGAGCAGTACTTC. This chain connects TRBV7-8 to TRBJ2-7; D possibly corresponds to TRBD2 (6 bases). The CDR3 loop spans 14 amino acids. The ends were cut back, 6 bases at V and 6 bases at J, with 18 bases in the middle. CDR1 and CDR2 from the germline V gene are SGHVS and FQNEAQ.